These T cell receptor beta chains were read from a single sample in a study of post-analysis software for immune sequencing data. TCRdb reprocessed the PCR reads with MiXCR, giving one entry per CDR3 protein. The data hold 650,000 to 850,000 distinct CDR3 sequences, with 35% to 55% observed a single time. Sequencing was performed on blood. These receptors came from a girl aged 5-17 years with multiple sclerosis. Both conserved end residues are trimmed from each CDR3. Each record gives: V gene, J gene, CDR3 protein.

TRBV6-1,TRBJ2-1,ASETTSGGEGNGQF
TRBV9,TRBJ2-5,ASSVGTGPQETQY
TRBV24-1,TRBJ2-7,ATSESGTGAYEQY
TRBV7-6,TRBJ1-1,ASSLVRGGPNTEAF
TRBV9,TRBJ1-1,ASSAHRDLDTEAF
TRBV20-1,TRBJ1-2,SAGAGFVYGYT
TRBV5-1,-,ASSDPGTEETQY
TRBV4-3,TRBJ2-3,ASSQDWGLPGLAGEGDTQY
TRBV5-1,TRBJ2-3,ASSSLGGSGGSTDTQY
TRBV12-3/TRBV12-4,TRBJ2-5,ASKGTSGRLGQETQY
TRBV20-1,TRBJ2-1,SARSRTSIDEQF
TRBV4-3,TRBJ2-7,ASSQDRQASYEQY
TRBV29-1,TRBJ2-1,SVVSSGPINEQF
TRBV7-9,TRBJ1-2,ASSPRDRVDYGYT
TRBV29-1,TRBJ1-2,SVEVGDGYT
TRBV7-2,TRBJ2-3,ASSFTSGRAGTDTQY
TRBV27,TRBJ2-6,ASSLESRGSGANVLT
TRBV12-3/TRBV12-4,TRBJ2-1,ASTLGLAGEGWYNEQF
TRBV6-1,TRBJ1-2,ASSEGKLLNYGYT
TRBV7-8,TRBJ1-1,ASSTGTEEGSSEAF
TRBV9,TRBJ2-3,ASSVRQGDTDTQY
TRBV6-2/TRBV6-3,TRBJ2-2,ASSYSPGMATGELF
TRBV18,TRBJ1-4,ASSSTGRDEKLF
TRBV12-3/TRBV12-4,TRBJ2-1,ASSPIGGYGNEQF
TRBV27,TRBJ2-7,AGSRGRANEQY
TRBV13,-,ASSLWRGETQY
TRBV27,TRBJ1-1,ASRALNTEAF
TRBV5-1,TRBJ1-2,ASSSAGTTAYGYT
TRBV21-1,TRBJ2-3,ASSKPRPDDDTVESTDTQY
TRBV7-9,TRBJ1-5,ASGLDGTGSSNQPQH
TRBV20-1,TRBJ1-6,SARTGGDRSPPH
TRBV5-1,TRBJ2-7,ASSFGTEPYEQY
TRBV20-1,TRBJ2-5,SALPLGTGRQETQY
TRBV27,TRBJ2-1,ASSKPGQGAGDEQF
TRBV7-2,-,ASSRTSGGAYEQY
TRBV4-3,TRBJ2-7,ASSPRVYSYEQY
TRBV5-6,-,ASSMTRHEQY
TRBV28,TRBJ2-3,ASSSQGSGTDTQY
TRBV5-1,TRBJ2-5,ASSSGQGQETQY
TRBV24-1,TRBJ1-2,ATSDNKAGRGYT
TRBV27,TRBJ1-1,ASSPGHKWTEAF
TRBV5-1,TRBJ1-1,ASSGELEAF
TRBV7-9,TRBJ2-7,ASSPRTGPSSYEQY
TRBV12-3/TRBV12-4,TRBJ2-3,ASSSTAGVTDTQY
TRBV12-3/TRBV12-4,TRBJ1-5,ASSLVLGGGYQPQH
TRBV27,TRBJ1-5,ASRTGTGRFQPQH
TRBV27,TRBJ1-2,ASSSRRVAMGGYT
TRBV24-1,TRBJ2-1,ATSDLDRDEQF
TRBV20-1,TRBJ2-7,SARGLGRRPSYEQY
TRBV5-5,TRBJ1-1,ASNSGVMNTEAF
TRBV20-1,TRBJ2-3,SARSTRTSSTDTQY
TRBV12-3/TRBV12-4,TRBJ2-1,ASRLGSGSYNGQF
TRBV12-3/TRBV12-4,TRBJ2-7,ASSFRQGNTGGPYEQY
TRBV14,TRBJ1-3,ASSQATRTGRNSGNTIY
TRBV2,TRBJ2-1,ASSEIQREAQGDEQF